Reported below is one TCR beta chain. Its antigen is currently not known. Base qualities were left out, and no much larger clone turns up one base away. CDR1 SGHAT and CDR2 FQNNGV are derived from the germline V gene. V sheds 1 base and J sheds 1 base, leaving 24 bases between their ends. The CDR3 holds 20 amino acids from the cysteine to the phenylalanine. Of the read, only the CDR3 DNA is kept; its 60 bases are in frame from base 1. The data are from a study of response to subunit inactivated influenza vaccine (dated by TCRdb to 2016 to 2019). About the study as a whole: The study used deep quantitative T cell receptor repertoire profiling to track responses to a trivalent subunit inactivated influenza vaccine.

Libraries were constructed by RT-PCR. Sequencing was carried out with an Illumina HiSeq 2500. The public reads were reanalyzed by TCRdb: fastp trimming at Q25, MiXCR alignment, in-frame beta chains only. Here each entry gathers all rows of one CDR3 protein and keeps the most common genes and DNA. The sample table records under 950,000 distinct CDR3 sequences; over 20% of these occur just once. The ten largest account for roughly a tenth of the sample. The paper as a whole reports these results and caveats: According to the authors, only a limited number of new T cells may be recruited by each seasonal influenza vaccination.

The chain was built from TRBV11-2 and TRBJ2-3; the best D guess is TRBD2, with 7 bases matching. Sequenced here: PBMCs from blood, sampled roughly 5 days after vaccination. The clonotype originates from a man aged 45 to 65 who received an inactivated influenza vaccine. Donor details come from another sample of the same person, matched by shared clones. The CDR3 loop reads CASSLGFSGGPRLRTDTQYF. The DNA reads as follows: TGTGCCAGCAGCTTAGGGTTCTCCGGGGGGCCGCGACTCCGCACAGATACGCAGTATTTT.